One sample yielded the 9 T cell receptor beta chains listed below, sequenced in a study of cytomegalovirus exposure and HLA in healthy donors. TCRdb's copy holds only in-frame clones and misses some; the assay was immunoSEQ multiplex PCR. The repertoire includes some 330,000 clones, more than 80% of them detected once, and around 0.84% sits in the top ten. The material sequenced was PBMCs. These receptor sequences come from a woman younger than 30 in good health and CMV-seronegative.

V is TRBV6-5 and J is TRBJ2-7, with 8 positions matching TRBD1. CDR3 length equals 14 residues. CDR1 and CDR2 (germline): MNHEY, SVGAGI. The V segment lost 5 bases and the J segment 2 bases; nucleotides outside the gene matches: 5. CDR3 DNA: TGTGCCAGCAGTCTCCAGGGGGCGGCCTACGAGCAGTACTTC. Its translation: CASSLQGAAYEQYF.

The chain is built from TRBV5-4 and TRBJ2-5, with D uncertain. The CDR3 runs to 12 residues. V dropped 6 bases and J dropped 4 bases, with 10 bases sitting between them. Germline V CDR1 and CDR2: SGHNT, YYREEE (reference sequence). Here the CDR3 DNA reads TGTGCCAGCATGGCGGATGGAGAGACCCAGTACTTC. This gives the protein CASMADGETQYF.

A word on this clone: Other nucleotide sequences in the sample specify the same CDR3. V is TRBV6-6 and J is TRBJ1-5; D is possibly TRBD1 (6 bases). V lost 6 bases, J lost 4 bases, and 7 bases lay in between. In germline, CDR1 is MNHNY, CDR2 SVGAGI (reference sequence). The CDR3 loop spans 12 amino acids. As DNA, the CDR3 is TGTGCCAGCAGAACAGGGAATCAGCCCCAGCATTTT. Its translation is CASRTGNQPQHF.

As concerns this clone: Other nucleotide sequences from this sample produce the same CDR3. The V gene is TRBV7-2, the J gene TRBJ1-5; D may be TRBD1 (5 bases). Between the trimmed V and J ends, which lost 1 base and 5 bases, there was a span of 6 bases. This CDR3 spans 13 amino acids. Germline values: CDR1 SGHTA, CDR2 FQGNSA. CDR3 coding DNA: TGTGCCAGCAGCTTAGGCAGGGATCAGCCCCAGCATTTT. Translating it yields CASSLGRDQPQHF.

The chain combines TRBV6-5 with TRBJ2-3; a weak D match, TRBD1 (5 bases). Trimming took 0 bases from V and 4 from J, leaving 8 bases between them. The CDR3 has 14 amino acids. Germline loops: CDR1 MNHEY, CDR2 SVGAGI. In DNA form, the CDR3 reads TGTGCCAGCAGTTACTCAAGGGGTGCAGATACGCAGTATTTT. Translation: CASSYSRGADTQYF.

The chain is built from TRBV7-2 and TRBJ1-2; 11 bases fit TRBD1. Per germline, CDR1 SGHTA and CDR2 FQGNSA. With 5 bases clipped from V and 7 bases from J, the junction kept 9 bases outside the gene matches. The CDR3 spans 15 residues. CDR3 nucleotides: TGTGCCAGCAGCGGGGGACAGGGGGTTCTTAGTGGCTACACCTTC. Residues: CASSGGQGVLSGYTF.

The chain couples TRBV11-2 to TRBJ2-3; no firm D call. Trimming removed 0 bases from V and 0 bases from J, with 7 bases in between. Germline CDR1 and CDR2: SGHAT and FQNNGV. This CDR3 is 15 amino acids long. The CDR3 nucleotides read TGTGCCAGCAGCTTAGAGGCACTAAGCACAGATACGCAGTATTTT. It specifies CASSLEALSTDTQYF.

The V gene is TRBV27, the J gene TRBJ2-7, with 8 bases identical to TRBD2. Germline lookup yields CDR1 MNHEY and CDR2 SMNVEV (reference sequence). V dropped 5 bases and J dropped 2; count of bases not matched to a gene: 17. CDR3 length: 18 amino acids. The CDR3 DNA is TGTGCCAGCAGTCCCCGCGTGGGTAGCGGGGACGTTCCCTACGAGCAGTACTTC. Its translation is CASSPRVGSGDVPYEQYF.

This chain joins TRBV18 and TRBJ1-5; 7 bases line up with TRBD1. The CDR3 spans 15 residues. Germline V lookup: CDR1 KGHSH, CDR2 LQKENI. V shed 2 bases and J 6 bases; nucleotides not matched to a gene: 7. CDR3 sequence: CASSPGQGVGQPQHF. DNA of the CDR3: TGTGCCAGCTCACCAGGCCAGGGGGTAGGTCAGCCCCAGCATTTT. The complete variable domain, with remaining parts taken from reference TRBV18 and TRBJ1-5, reads NAGVMQNPRHLVRRRGQEARLRCSPMKGHSHVYWYRQLPEEGLKFMVYLQKENIIDESGMPKERFSAEFPKEGPSILRIQQVVRGDSAAYFCASSPGQGVGQPQHFGDGTRLSIL.